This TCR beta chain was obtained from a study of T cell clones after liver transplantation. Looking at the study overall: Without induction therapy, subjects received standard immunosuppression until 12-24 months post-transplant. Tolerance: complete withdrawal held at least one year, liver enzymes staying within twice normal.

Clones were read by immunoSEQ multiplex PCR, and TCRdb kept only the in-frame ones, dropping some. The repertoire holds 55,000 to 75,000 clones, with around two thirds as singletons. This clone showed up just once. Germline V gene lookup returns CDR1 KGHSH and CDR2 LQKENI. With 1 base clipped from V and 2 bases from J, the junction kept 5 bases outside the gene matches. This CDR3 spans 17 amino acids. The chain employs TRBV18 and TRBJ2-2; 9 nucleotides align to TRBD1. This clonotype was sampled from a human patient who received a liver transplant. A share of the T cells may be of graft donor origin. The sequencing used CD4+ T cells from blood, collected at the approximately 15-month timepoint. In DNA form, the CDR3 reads TGTGCCAGCTCACCACTGCCGGGACAGGGAAACACCGGGGAGCTGTTTTTT. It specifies CASSPLPGQGNTGELFF.